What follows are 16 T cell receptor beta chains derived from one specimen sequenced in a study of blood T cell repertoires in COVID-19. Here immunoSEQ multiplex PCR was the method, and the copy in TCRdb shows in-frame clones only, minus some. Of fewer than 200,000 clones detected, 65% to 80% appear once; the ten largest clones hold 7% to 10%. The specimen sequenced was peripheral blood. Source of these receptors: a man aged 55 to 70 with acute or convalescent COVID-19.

For the CDR3, the DNA is TGTGCCAGCAGCCCCCGGGACAGGGAAACGCAGCCCCAGCATTTT. It codes for CASSPRDRETQPQHF. The chain uses TRBV6-5 and TRBJ1-5, with 9 nucleotides matching TRBD1. The CDR3 contains 15 residues. V lost 6 bases, J lost 7 bases, and 10 bases stayed unmatched. From germline, CDR1 is MNHEY and CDR2 SVGAGI.

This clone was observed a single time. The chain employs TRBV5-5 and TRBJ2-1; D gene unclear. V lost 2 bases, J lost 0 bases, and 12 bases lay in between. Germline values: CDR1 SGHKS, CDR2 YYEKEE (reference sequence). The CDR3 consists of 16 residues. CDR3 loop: CASSFSSTSSYNEQFF. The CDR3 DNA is TGTGCCAGCAGCTTTTCATCCACGAGCTCCTACAATGAGCAGTTCTTC.

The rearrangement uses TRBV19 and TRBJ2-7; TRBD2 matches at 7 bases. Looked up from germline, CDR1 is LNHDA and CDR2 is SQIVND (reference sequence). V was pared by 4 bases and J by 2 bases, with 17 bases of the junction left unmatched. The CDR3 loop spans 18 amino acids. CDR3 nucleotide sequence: TGTGCCAGTAGTACCGACGCCCACTATAGCGGGTCGGCCTACGAGCAGTACTTC. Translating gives CASSTDAHYSGSAYEQYF.

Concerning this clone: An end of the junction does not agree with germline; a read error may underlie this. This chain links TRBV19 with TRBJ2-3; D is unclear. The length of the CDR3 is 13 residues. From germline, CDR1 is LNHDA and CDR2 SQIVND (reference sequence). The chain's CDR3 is CANSTDWTDTQYF. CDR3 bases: TGTGCCAATAGTACCGACTGGACAGATACGCAGTATTTT.

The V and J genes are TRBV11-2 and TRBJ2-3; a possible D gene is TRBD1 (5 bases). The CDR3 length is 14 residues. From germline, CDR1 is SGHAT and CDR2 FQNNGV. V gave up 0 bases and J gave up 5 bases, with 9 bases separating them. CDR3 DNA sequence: TGTGCCAGCAGCTTAGAAGACAGCCGAGATACGCAGTATTTT. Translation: CASSLEDSRDTQYF. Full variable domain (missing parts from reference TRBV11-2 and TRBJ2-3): EAGVAQSPRYKIIEKRQSVAFWCNPISGHATLYWYQQILGQGPKLLIQFQNNGVVDDSQLPKDRFSAERLKGVDSTLKIQPAKLEDSAVYLCASSLEDSRDTQYFGPGTRLTVL.

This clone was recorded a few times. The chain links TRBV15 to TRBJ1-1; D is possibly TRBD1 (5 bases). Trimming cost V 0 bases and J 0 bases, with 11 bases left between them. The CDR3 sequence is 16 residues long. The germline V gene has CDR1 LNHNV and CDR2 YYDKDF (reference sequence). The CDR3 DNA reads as TGTGCCACCAGCAGAGAGGGGGGTTACTTGAACACTGAAGCTTTCTTT. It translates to CATSREGGYLNTEAFF. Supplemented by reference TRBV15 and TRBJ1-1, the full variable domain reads DAMVIQNPRYQVTQFGKPVTLSCSQTLNHNVMYWYQQKSSQAPKLLFHYYDKDFNNEADTPDNFQSRRPNTSFCFLDIRSPGLGDTAMYLCATSREGGYLNTEAFFGQGTRLTVV.

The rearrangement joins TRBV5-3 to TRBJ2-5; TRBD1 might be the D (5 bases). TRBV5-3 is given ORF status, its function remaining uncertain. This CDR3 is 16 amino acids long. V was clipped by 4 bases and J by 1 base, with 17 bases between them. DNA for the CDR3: TGTGCCAGAAGCATAACAGGAACAGCCCTCCAAGAGACCCAGTACTTC. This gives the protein CARSITGTALQETQYF.

The CDR3: CASRIPAGASTDTQYF. CDR3 nucleotides: TGTGCCAGCAGGATCCCAGCGGGGGCAAGCACAGATACGCAGTATTTT. The chain recombines TRBV7-8 with TRBJ2-3, with 8 bases aligning to TRBD2. The ends lost 6 bases at V and 0 bases at J; junction bases unmatched: 8. Per the germline V gene, CDR1 is SGHVS and CDR2 is FQNEAQ. The CDR3 has 16 amino acids. Full variable domain (missing parts from reference TRBV7-8 and TRBJ2-3): GAGVSQSPRYKVAKRGQDVALRCDPISGHVSLFWYQQALGQGPEFLTYFQNEAQLDKSGLPSDRFFAERPEGSVSTLKIQRTQQEDSAVYLCASRIPAGASTDTQYFGPGTRLTVL.

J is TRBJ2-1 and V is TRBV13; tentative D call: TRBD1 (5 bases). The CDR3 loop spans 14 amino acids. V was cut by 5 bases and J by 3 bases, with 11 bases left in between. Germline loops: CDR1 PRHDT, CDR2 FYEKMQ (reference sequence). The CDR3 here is CASSTTDSYNEQFF. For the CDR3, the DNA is TGTGCCAGCAGCACAACAGACAGCTACAATGAGCAGTTCTTC.

CDR3 in DNA: TGCGCCAGCAGCTCCTCTGGACAGGGGGCTAACACCGGGGAGCTGTTTTTT. Protein sequence: CASSSSGQGANTGELFF. The chain uses TRBV5-1 and TRBJ2-2; 11 bases agree with TRBD1. CDR3 length equals 17 residues. V was clipped by 3 bases and J by 2 bases; unmatched bases: 6. Germline V lookup: CDR1 SGHRS, CDR2 YFSETQ.

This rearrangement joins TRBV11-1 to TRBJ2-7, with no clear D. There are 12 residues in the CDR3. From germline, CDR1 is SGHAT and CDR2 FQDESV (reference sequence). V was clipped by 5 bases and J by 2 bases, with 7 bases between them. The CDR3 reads CASSPGTYEQYF. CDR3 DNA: TGTGCCAGCAGCCCAGGCACCTACGAGCAGTACTTC.

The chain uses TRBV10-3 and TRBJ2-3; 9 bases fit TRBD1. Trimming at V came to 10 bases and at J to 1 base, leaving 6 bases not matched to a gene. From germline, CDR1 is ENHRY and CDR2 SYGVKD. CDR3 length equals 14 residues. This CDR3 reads CATRTGGRTDTQYF. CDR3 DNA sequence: TGTGCCACCCGAACAGGGGGCCGCACAGATACGCAGTATTTT.

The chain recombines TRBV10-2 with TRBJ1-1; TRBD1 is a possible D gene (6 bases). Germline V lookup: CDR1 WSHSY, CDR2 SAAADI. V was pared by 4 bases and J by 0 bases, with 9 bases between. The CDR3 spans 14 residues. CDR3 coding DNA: TGCGCCAGCAGTGCTGGGACAATGAACACTGAAGCTTTCTTT. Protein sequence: CASSAGTMNTEAFF.

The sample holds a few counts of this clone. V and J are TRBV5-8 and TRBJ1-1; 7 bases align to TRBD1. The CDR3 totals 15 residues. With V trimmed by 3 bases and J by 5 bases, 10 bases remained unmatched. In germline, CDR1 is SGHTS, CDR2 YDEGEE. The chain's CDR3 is CASSYSEGGLTEAFF. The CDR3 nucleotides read TGTGCCAGCAGCTACTCGGAAGGGGGCTTAACTGAAGCTTTCTTT.

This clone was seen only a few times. The CDR3: CASNAGTEQFF. The CDR3 DNA sequence: TGTGCCAGTAACGCCGGGACAGAGCAGTTCTTC. This chain connects TRBV19 to TRBJ2-1; D might be TRBD1 (6 bases). Germline V gene lookup returns CDR1 LNHDA and CDR2 SQIVND (reference sequence). The CDR3 has 11 amino acids. V was pared by 7 bases and J by 10 bases, with 11 bases between.

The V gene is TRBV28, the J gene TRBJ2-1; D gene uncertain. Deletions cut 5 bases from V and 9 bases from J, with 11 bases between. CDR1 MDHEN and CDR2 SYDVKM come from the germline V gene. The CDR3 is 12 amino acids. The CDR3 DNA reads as TGTGCCAGCAGTCCTCGTAAGAGTGAGCAGTTCTTC. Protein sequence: CASSPRKSEQFF.